Detailed here is one T cell receptor beta chain. The data were obtained in a study of preoperative IRX-2 immunotherapy in early breast cancer. Treatment meaning: preoperative locoregional IRX-2 cytokine immunotherapy. Preoperative locoregional IRX-2 cytokine immunotherapy was tested in the phase Ib source study. Germline lookup yields CDR1 KGHSH and CDR2 LQKENI. V dropped 3 bases and J dropped 1 base, with 4 bases sitting between them. This CDR3 comprises 13 residues. The repertoire was sequenced with immunoSEQ multiplex PCR; TCRdb's copy has only in-frame clones and lacks some. Here the sample spans 1,400 or so clones, 55% to 70% being singletons.

The starting material was tumor tissue, obtained before IRX-2 immunotherapy. V is TRBV18 and J is TRBJ1-3; D is unclear. The receptor's source is a human donor with breast cancer. The CDR3 DNA sequence: TGTGCCAGCTCACCGACTTCTGGAAACACCATATATTTT. Amino acids: CASSPTSGNTIYF.